This T cell receptor (beta chain) was recovered during a study of CD8+CD57+ T cells in acquired aplastic anemia. Study summary: The mean DNA yield obtained from sorted CD4+ and CD8+ cells came to roughly 3.4 ug. Study conclusions and caveats: Patients and controls had CD8+ Simpson's diversity values that were not significantly distinct. Between patients and controls, roughly 29 CD8+ CDR3 sequences were found in common.

CDR1 is MRHNA, CDR2 SNTAGT, per germline. This CDR3 comprises 15 residues. After removal of 4 bases from V and 6 bases from J, the junction contained 9 bases not matched to a gene. Genomic DNA, the template, was used for profiling of the TCR beta VDJ and CDR3. TCRdb itself ran the reads through MiXCR, one entry per CDR3 protein. The sample holds 200,000 to 300,000 distinct CDR3 sequences, around 45% seen once. CD8+CD57+ cell expansion had been shown by flow cytometry in patients chosen for sequencing. Patient blood was sampled before any therapy had been received. This clonotype was seen ten or more times. Its antigen remains unidentified.

This sequence originates from a human donor with aplastic anemia. The J gene is TRBJ2-3, the V gene TRBV6-4; 8 nucleotides match TRBD2. Source material: sorted CD4+, CD8+, or CD8+CD57+ T cells (not recorded which) from PBMCs. The CDR3, as DNA: TGTGCCAGCAGTGTGCTAGCGGGTGATATCGATACGCAGTATTTT. This gives the protein CASSVLAGDIDTQYF.